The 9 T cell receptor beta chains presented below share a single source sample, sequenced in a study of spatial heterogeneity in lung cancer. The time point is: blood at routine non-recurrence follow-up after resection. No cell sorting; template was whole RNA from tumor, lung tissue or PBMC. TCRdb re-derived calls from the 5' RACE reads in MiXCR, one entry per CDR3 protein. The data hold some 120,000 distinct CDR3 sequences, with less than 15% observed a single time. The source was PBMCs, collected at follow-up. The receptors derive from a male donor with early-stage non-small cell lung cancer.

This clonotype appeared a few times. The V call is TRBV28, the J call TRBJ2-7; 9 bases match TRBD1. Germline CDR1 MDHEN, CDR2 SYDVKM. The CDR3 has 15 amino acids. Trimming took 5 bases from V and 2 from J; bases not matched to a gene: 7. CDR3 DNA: TGTGCCAGCAGTCCTGGACAGGGGTTCCCCTACGAGCAGTACTTC. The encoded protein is CASSPGQGFPYEQYF.

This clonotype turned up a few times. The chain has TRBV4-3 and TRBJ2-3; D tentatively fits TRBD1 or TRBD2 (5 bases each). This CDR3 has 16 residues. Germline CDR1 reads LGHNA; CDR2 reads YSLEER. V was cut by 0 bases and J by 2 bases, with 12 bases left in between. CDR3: CASSQDSGTYTDTQYF. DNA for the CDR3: TGCGCCAGCAGCCAAGATTCGGGGACCTACACAGATACGCAGTATTTT.

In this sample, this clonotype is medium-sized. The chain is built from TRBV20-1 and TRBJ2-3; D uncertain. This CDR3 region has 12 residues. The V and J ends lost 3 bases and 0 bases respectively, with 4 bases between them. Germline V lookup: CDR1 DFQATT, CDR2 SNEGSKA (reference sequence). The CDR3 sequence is CSARSSTDTQYF. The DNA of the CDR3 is TGCAGTGCTAGGTCCAGCACAGATACGCAGTATTTT.

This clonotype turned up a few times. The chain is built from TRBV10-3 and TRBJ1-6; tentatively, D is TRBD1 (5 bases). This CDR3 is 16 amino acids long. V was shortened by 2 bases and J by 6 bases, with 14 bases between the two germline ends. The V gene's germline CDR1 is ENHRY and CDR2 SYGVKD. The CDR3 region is CAISESRGRSNSPLHF. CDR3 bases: TGTGCCATCAGTGAGAGTCGGGGGAGGTCTAATTCACCCCTCCACTTT.

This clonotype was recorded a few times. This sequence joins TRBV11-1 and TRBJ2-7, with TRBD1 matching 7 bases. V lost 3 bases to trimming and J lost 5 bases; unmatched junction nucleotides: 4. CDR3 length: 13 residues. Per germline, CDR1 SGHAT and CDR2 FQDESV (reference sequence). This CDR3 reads CASSFDRANEQYF. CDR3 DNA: TGTGCCAGCAGCTTCGACAGGGCGAACGAGCAGTACTTC.

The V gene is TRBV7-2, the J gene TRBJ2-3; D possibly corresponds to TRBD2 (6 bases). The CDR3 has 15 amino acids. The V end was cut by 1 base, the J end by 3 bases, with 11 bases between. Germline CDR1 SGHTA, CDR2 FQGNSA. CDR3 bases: TGTGCCAGCAGCTTAGGGGCTGGGACTACAGATACGCAGTATTTT. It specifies CASSLGAGTTDTQYF.

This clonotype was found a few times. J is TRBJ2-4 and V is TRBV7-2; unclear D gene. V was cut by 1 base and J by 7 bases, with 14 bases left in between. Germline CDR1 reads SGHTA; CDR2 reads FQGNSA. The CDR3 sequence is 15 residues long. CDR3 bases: TGTGCCAGCAGCTTAGGGCCCAGGCAAGCGAACATTCAGTACTTC. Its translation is CASSLGPRQANIQYF.

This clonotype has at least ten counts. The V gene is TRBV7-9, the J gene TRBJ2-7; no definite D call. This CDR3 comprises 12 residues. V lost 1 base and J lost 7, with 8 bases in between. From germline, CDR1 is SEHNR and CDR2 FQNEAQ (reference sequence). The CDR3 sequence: CASSLDSWEQYF. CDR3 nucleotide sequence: TGTGCCAGCAGCTTAGATAGTTGGGAGCAGTACTTC.

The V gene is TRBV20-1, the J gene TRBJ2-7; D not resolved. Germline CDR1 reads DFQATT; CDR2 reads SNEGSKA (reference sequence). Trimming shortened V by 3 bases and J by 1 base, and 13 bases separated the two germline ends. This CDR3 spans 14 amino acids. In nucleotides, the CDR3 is TGCAGTGCTAGTCCGAACCCAGGATCCTACGAGCAGTACTTC. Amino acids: CSASPNPGSYEQYF.